These 29 T cell receptor beta chains were all obtained from the same sample, sequenced in a study of patients and donors after allogeneic stem cell transplantation. In TCRdb, the RT-PCR reads were re-called with MiXCR into one record per CDR3 protein. The sample comprises under 30,000 distinct CDR3 sequences, under 55% of which are singletons, and 65% to 85% rests with the top ten. Input material: blood, either unsorted or a sorted T cell fraction (not recorded which). The source is a human donor who was either an allogeneic HSCT recipient or a stem cell or donor lymphocyte infusion donor (not recorded which). It is not recorded whose cells these are; they may come from a transplant donor.

This clonotype was counted once. The chain combines TRBV18 with TRBJ2-1; D ambiguous. The CDR3 is 15 amino acids. Germline V gives CDR1 KGHSH, CDR2 LQKENI. Trimming cost V 0 bases and J 3 bases, with 9 bases left between them. The CDR3 nucleotides are TGTGCCAGCTCACCACCTCGAGGTTTCTACAATGAGCAGTTCTTC. Residues: CASSPPRGFYNEQFF.

This clonotype has more than one count but fewer than ten. The chain carries TRBV5-1 and TRBJ2-2, with D possibly matching TRBD1 (6 bases). CDR1 is SGHRS, CDR2 YFSETQ, per germline. Trimming took 4 bases from V and 9 from J, leaving 10 bases between them. The CDR3 sequence is 12 residues long. The chain's CDR3 is CASSKGGRELFF. CDR3 coding DNA: TGCGCCAGCAGCAAAGGGGGACGGGAGCTGTTTTTT.

The chain carries TRBV5-1 and TRBJ2-5; tentatively, D is TRBD1 (6 bases). CDR3 size: 14 residues. V shed 2 bases and J shed 6 bases, with 14 bases lying between them. Germline V gene lookup returns CDR1 SGHRS and CDR2 YFSETQ. The CDR3 is CASSFPDRLKTQYF. The CDR3 DNA reads as TGCGCCAGCAGCTTCCCTGACAGGCTGAAGACCCAGTACTTC.

This rearrangement joins TRBV28 to TRBJ2-2; no reliable D call. Germline V gene data show CDR1 as MDHEN and CDR2 as SYDVKM. Trimming left V 7 bases short and J 4 bases short, with 16 bases between. This CDR3 spans 15 amino acids. The CDR3 DNA follows: TGTGCCAGCACCTTCATCCGGAGAGTCACCGGGGAGCTGTTTTTT. It yields the protein CASTFIRRVTGELFF.

This chain joins TRBV5-5 and TRBJ2-7; no clear D. The CDR3 has 12 amino acids. CDR1 and CDR2 from the germline V gene are SGHKS and YYEKEE (reference sequence). Trimming stripped 2 bases from V and 2 bases from J, with 5 bases between. In DNA, the CDR3 is TGTGCCAGCAGCTTATTCACCTACGAGCAGTACTTC. This sequence encodes CASSLFTYEQYF.

V is TRBV5-4 and J is TRBJ2-7; D possibly corresponds to TRBD2 (5 bases). The CDR3 has 13 residues. The V gene lost 0 bases and the J gene lost 5 bases, with 9 bases spanning the gap. CDR1 is SGHNT and CDR2 is YYREEE in the germline V gene (reference sequence). In nucleotides, the CDR3 is TGTGCCAGCAGCTTGGGGGCCGGGGACGAGCAGTACTTC. This translates into CASSLGAGDEQYF.

In its sample, this clonotype was seen a few times. The rearrangement links TRBV7-8 to TRBJ1-1; 8 nucleotides line up with TRBD1. Per germline, CDR1 SGHVS and CDR2 FQNEAQ. The CDR3 totals 16 residues. V lost 4 bases and J lost 5; bases outside the gene matches: 12. The CDR3 nucleotides read TGTGCCAGCAGCTCCCCCGCCGCAGGGGGCTTAACTGAAGCTTTCTTT. Its translation is CASSSPAAGGLTEAFF.

The rearrangement joins TRBV5-1 to TRBJ2-2; 10 positions match TRBD2. After removal of 5 bases from V and 2 bases from J, the junction contained 3 bases not matched to a gene. The germline gives CDR1 SGHRS, CDR2 YFSETQ. CDR3 length: 15 residues. CDR3: CASSLAGANTGELFF. DNA for the CDR3: TGCGCCAGCAGTCTAGCGGGAGCTAACACCGGGGAGCTGTTTTTT.

The rearrangement uses TRBV2 and TRBJ1-5; D is ambiguous. V dropped 3 bases and J dropped 2 bases, with 8 bases sitting between them. This CDR3 spans 14 amino acids. Germline CDR1 reads SNHLY; CDR2 reads FYNNEI. The CDR3 DNA reads TGTGCCAGCAGTGACTGGGGTCGCAATCAGCCCCAGCATTTT. Residues: CASSDWGRNQPQHF.

The J gene is TRBJ2-7, the V gene TRBV14, with D perhaps matching TRBD1 or TRBD2 (5 bases each). Germline assignment: CDR1 SGHDN and CDR2 FVKESK. The V gene lost 2 bases and the J gene lost 1 base, with 15 bases spanning the gap. The CDR3 is 16 amino acids. This CDR3 is CASSQLGAQGSYEQYF. CDR3 in DNA: TGTGCCAGCAGCCAACTCGGGGCGCAGGGATCCTACGAGCAGTACTTC.

V is TRBV9 and J is TRBJ1-1; D is unresolved. Trimming left V 0 bases short and J 0 bases short, with 12 bases between. Germline V gene lookup returns CDR1 SGDLS and CDR2 YYNGEE. This CDR3 has 16 amino acids. DNA for the CDR3: TGTGCCAGCAGCGTAGGATTGGGAGGGATGAACACTGAAGCTTTCTTT. Translating gives CASSVGLGGMNTEAFF.

The CDR3 bases are TGTGCCAGCAGTTTAGATGCGTCGACAGTCCCATTTGAAGCTTTCTTT. Its protein product is CASSLDASTVPFEAFF. The chain is built from TRBV28 and TRBJ1-1; D might be TRBD1 (5 bases). CDR3 length: 16 amino acids. The V and J ends lost 2 bases and 7 bases respectively, with 20 bases between them. The germline gives CDR1 MDHEN, CDR2 SYDVKM.

Comment on this clonotype: At one end the junction does not follow the germline gene, possibly because of a read error. The V call is TRBV10-2, the J call TRBJ1-2; perhaps TRBD1 as D (5 bases). There are 15 residues in the CDR3. Germline CDR1 reads WSHSY; CDR2 reads SAAADI. Written as DNA, the CDR3 is TGCGCCAGCAGCGCTAGAGGGGTTAGAGACTATGGTTACACCTTC. Protein: CASSARGVRDYGYTF.

The chain joins TRBV5-1 to TRBJ2-5; tentative D call: TRBD1 (6 bases). V was shortened by 4 bases and J by 2 bases, with 12 bases between the two germline ends. The germline CDR1 and CDR2 sequences are SGHRS and YFSETQ. This CDR3 has 14 residues. CDR3 amino acids: CASSRTVPQETQYF. The DNA of the CDR3 is TGCGCCAGCAGCCGGACAGTTCCACAAGAGACCCAGTACTTC.

The gene calls are TRBV20-1 and TRBJ1-5, with D tentatively TRBD1 (5 bases). The V and J ends lost 3 bases and 7 bases respectively, with 10 bases between them. This CDR3 has 12 amino acids. Germline V gene sequence: CDR1 DFQATT, CDR2 SNEGSKA (reference sequence). The CDR3 here is CSASGGRQPQHF. The CDR3 bases are TGCAGTGCTAGTGGGGGAAGGCAGCCCCAGCATTTT.

V gene TRBV4-1 combines with J gene TRBJ2-1; 9 positions match TRBD2. V shed 0 bases and J 4 bases; nucleotides not matched to a gene: 10. CDR1 is MGHRA, CDR2 YSYEKL, per germline. CDR3 size: 18 residues. The CDR3: CASSQEGLAGSLYNEQFF. The DNA of the CDR3 is TGCGCCAGCAGCCAAGAAGGGCTAGCGGGGTCACTATACAATGAGCAGTTCTTC.

This sequence joins TRBV10-3 and TRBJ2-5; TRBD1 aligns across 7 bases. The J segment lost 2 bases and the V segment lost 6 bases, leaving 6 bases of the junction unmatched. Germline lookup yields CDR1 ENHRY and CDR2 SYGVKD. The CDR3 has 14 residues. The CDR3 loop is CAIRDDRVQETQYF. DNA of the CDR3: TGTGCCATCAGGGATGACAGGGTACAAGAGACCCAGTACTTC.

This chain uses TRBV20-1 with TRBJ2-7; 12 bases are a match to TRBD2. J was trimmed by 0 bases and V by 3 bases; bases with no gene match: 3. This CDR3 spans 15 amino acids. CDR1 is DFQATT and CDR2 is SNEGSKA in the germline V gene (reference sequence). For the CDR3, the DNA is TGCAGTGCTAGGGGGACTAGCGGGCCCTCCTACGAGCAGTACTTC. The encoded protein is CSARGTSGPSYEQYF.

A note on this clonotype: A read error is possible here, since a much larger clone lies one base away. The chain carries TRBV28 and TRBJ2-1, with 12 nucleotides matching TRBD2. This CDR3 is built from 17 residues. Looked up from germline, CDR1 is MDHEN and CDR2 is SYDVKM. For the CDR3, the DNA is TGTGCCAGCAGTTTGGCCCTAGCGGGAGGGTGGTACAAAGAGCAGTTCTTC. Translated, it gives CASSLALAGGWYKEQFF.

This clonotype was seen ten or more times. The chain is built from TRBV12-3 or TRBV12-4 and TRBJ1-1; D ambiguous. Trimming took 1 base from V and 0 from J, leaving 3 bases between them. The CDR3 sequence is 13 residues long. The CDR3 is CASSLDLNTEAFF. CDR3 DNA sequence: TGTGCCAGCAGTTTAGACTTGAACACTGAAGCTTTCTTT.

The chain employs TRBV11-1 and TRBJ2-1; tentative D call: TRBD1 (6 bases). The CDR3 extends over 15 amino acids. The V end lost 7 bases, the J end lost 0 bases, and 13 bases lay between the germline ends. Germline loops: CDR1 SGHAT, CDR2 FQDESV (reference sequence). CDR3 loop: CASNSGTPSYNEQFF. The CDR3 nucleotides read TGTGCCAGCAACTCGGGGACACCCTCCTACAATGAGCAGTTCTTC. The whole variable domain, remainder taken from reference TRBV11-1 and TRBJ2-1, is EAEVAQSPRYKITEKSQAVAFWCDPISGHATLYWYRQILGQGPELLVQFQDESVVDDSQLPKDRFSAERLKGVDSTLKIQPAELGDSAMYLCASNSGTPSYNEQFFGPGTRLTVL.

The chain links TRBV24-1 to TRBJ1-5; tentative D call: TRBD1 (5 bases). CDR1 and CDR2 (germline): KGHDR, SFDVKD. This CDR3 comprises 18 residues. V lost 2 bases, J lost 2 bases, and 18 bases lay in between. CDR3 DNA sequence: TGTGCCACCAGTGATTCCCGACCAGACAGTTACGGCAATCAGCCCCAGCATTTT. It specifies CATSDSRPDSYGNQPQHF.

This chain links TRBV7-2 with TRBJ2-4; 9 bases match TRBD1. CDR1 is SGHTA and CDR2 is FQGNSA in the germline V gene. Losses at the gene ends were 5 bases for V and 3 bases for J; bases not matched to a gene: 14. CDR3 length: 18 residues. CDR3 nucleotides: TGTGCCAGCAGCAACAGTCCCGGGACAGGGCTTGACAAAAACATTCAGTACTTC. It codes for CASSNSPGTGLDKNIQYF. Drawing the rest from reference TRBV7-2 and TRBJ2-4, the complete variable domain is GAGVSQSPSNKVTEKGKDVELRCDPISGHTALYWYRQSLGQGLEFLIYFQGNSAPDKSGLPSDRFSAERTGGSVSTLTIQRTQQEDSAVYLCASSNSPGTGLDKNIQYFGAGTRLSVL.

The chain links TRBV5-1 to TRBJ1-1; D remains unclear. In germline, CDR1 is SGHRS, CDR2 YFSETQ. The CDR3 sequence is 12 residues long. The ends were cut back, 4 bases at V and 4 bases at J, with 8 bases in the middle. The CDR3 sequence is CASSLLGTEAFF. The CDR3 nucleotides read TGCGCCAGCAGCCTCCTCGGCACTGAAGCTTTCTTT. The full variable domain, its missing parts supplied by reference TRBV5-1 and TRBJ1-1, is KAGVTQTPRYLIKTRGQQVTLSCSPISGHRSVSWYQQTPGQGLQFLFEYFSETQRNKGNFPGRFSGRQFSNSRSEMNVSTLELGDSALYLCASSLLGTEAFFGQGTRLTVV.

The chain uses TRBV6-6 and TRBJ2-3, with no clear D. The CDR3 is made up of 15 amino acids. V was shortened by 6 bases and J by 2 bases, with 15 bases between the two germline ends. Per the germline V gene, CDR1 is MNHNY and CDR2 is SVGAGI (reference sequence). The CDR3 DNA follows: TGTGCCAGCAGACCCTTTGTCGTGCTCACAGATACGCAGTATTTT. This sequence encodes CASRPFVVLTDTQYF.

The chain recombines TRBV12-3 or TRBV12-4 with TRBJ2-3; no definite D call. The CDR3 extends over 16 amino acids. V lost 5 bases and J 2 bases, leaving 17 bases between the germline ends. The DNA of the CDR3 is TGTGCCAGCAGTGGCCGGCCATCCCTTACCACAGATACGCAGTATTTT. Its protein is CASSGRPSLTTDTQYF.

This chain's CDR3 is CASSHGTGGKRGSGNTIYF. The CDR3 DNA is TGCGCCAGCAGCCATGGGACAGGGGGCAAACGAGGGTCTGGAAACACCATATATTTT. This rearrangement joins TRBV4-1 to TRBJ1-3; 12 bases align to TRBD1. The CDR3 runs to 19 residues. The V gene's germline CDR1 is MGHRA and CDR2 YSYEKL. J lost 1 base, V lost 3 bases, and 10 bases had no gene match.

V and J are TRBV10-3 and TRBJ2-5; 8 nucleotides line up with TRBD1. From germline, CDR1 is ENHRY and CDR2 SYGVKD. This CDR3 has 14 residues. V lost 5 bases, J lost 1 base, and 3 bases stayed unmatched. The DNA of the CDR3 is TGTGCCATCAGTAAGCAGGGGGCCCAAGAGACCCAGTACTTC. As protein: CAISKQGAQETQYF.

V usage is TRBV5-1 and J usage is TRBJ1-3; D is unclear. CDR1 and CDR2 (germline): SGHRS, YFSETQ. The CDR3 runs 13 residues. The germline V and J ends were trimmed by 0 bases and 4 bases, with 5 bases remaining between them. The CDR3 loop is CASSLVVGNTIYF. DNA for the CDR3: TGCGCCAGCAGCTTGGTCGTCGGAAACACCATATATTTT. The full variable domain, with the rest looked up from reference TRBV5-1 and TRBJ1-3, is KAGVTQTPRYLIKTRGQQVTLSCSPISGHRSVSWYQQTPGQGLQFLFEYFSETQRNKGNFPGRFSGRQFSNSRSEMNVSTLELGDSALYLCASSLVVGNTIYFGEGSWLTVV.